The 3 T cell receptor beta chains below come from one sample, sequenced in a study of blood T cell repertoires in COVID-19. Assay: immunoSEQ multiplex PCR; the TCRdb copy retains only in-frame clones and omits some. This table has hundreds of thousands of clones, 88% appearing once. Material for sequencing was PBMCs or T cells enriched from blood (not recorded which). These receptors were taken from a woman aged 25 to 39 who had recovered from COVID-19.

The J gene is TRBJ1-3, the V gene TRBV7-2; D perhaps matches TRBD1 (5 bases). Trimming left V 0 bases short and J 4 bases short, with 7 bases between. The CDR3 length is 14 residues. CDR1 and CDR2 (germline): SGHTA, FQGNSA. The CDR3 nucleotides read TGTGCCAGCAGCTTAGCAGGGGTCGGAAACACCATATATTTT. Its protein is CASSLAGVGNTIYF.

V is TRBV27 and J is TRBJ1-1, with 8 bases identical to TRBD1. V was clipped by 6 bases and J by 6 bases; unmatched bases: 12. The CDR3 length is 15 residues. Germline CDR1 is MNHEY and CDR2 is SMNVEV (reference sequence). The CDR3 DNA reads TGTGCCAGCAGCATCCAGGGGGCCGTAGTGCCTGAAGCTTTCTTT. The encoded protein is CASSIQGAVVPEAFF.

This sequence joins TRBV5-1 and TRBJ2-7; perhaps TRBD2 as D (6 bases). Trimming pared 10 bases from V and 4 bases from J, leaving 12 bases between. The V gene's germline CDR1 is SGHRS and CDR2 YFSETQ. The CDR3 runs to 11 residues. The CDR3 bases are TGCGCCCAAGAGGGAGGTTACGAGCAGTACTTC. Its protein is CAQEGGYEQYF.